Following are 16 T cell receptor beta chains from one sample sequenced in a study of T cell changes during pregnancy in multiple sclerosis. Clones were sequenced by immunoSEQ multiplex PCR, and TCRdb holds only the in-frame ones, with some missing. The sample lists around 60,000 clones; 80% to 95% were seen once. The source was peripheral blood, collected in the third trimester of pregnancy. The receptors derive from a female donor in good health, enrolled as a control in a pregnancy study.

The rearrangement joins TRBV7-6 to TRBJ2-3; D might be TRBD2 (6 bases). Per germline, CDR1 SGHVS and CDR2 FNYEAQ. The CDR3 runs to 12 residues. V gave up 5 bases and J gave up 11 bases, with 14 bases separating them. The CDR3 loop is CASSATGTVQYF. The CDR3 DNA reads as TGTGCCAGCAGCGCTACCGGGACTGTGCAGTATTTT.

The chain uses TRBV4-3 and TRBJ1-2; 11 bases are shared with TRBD1. Germline V gene sequence: CDR1 LGHNA, CDR2 YSLEER. V was pared by 1 base and J by 3 bases, with 7 bases of the junction left unmatched. This CDR3 comprises 17 residues. The CDR3 region has the DNA TGCGCCAGCAGCCAAGGGACAGGGGGCGGATTGGACTATGGCTACACCTTC. Translation: CASSQGTGGGLDYGYTF.

CDR3 bases: TGTGCCAGCAGCTTAGAGCAGGGGCATGGCTACACCTTC. Translating it yields CASSLEQGHGYTF. The chain recombines TRBV7-6 with TRBJ1-2, with D perhaps matching TRBD1 (6 bases). Between the trimmed V and J ends, which lost 1 base and 6 bases, there was a span of 9 bases. Germline-derived CDR1 and CDR2 are SGHVS and FNYEAQ. This CDR3 has 13 residues.

The J gene is TRBJ1-5, the V gene TRBV7-8; a possible D gene is TRBD1 (5 bases). Deletions cut 10 bases from V and 0 bases from J, with 16 bases between. Germline values: CDR1 SGHVS, CDR2 FQNEAQ. The CDR3 contains 15 residues. The CDR3 is CATNNGQRSNQPQHF. The DNA for the CDR3 is TGTGCCACCAATAACGGACAACGTAGCAATCAGCCCCAGCATTTT.

V gene TRBV5-4 combines with J gene TRBJ1-1; TRBD1 matches 8 bases. Germline assignment: CDR1 SGHNT and CDR2 YYREEE (reference sequence). The CDR3 covers 14 residues. J lost 5 bases, V lost 4 bases, and 7 bases had no gene match. The CDR3 region has the DNA TGTGCCAGCAGCCGGCGGGACAGGTCAACTGAAGCTTTCTTT. Protein product: CASSRRDRSTEAFF.

CDR3 nucleotides: TGCGCCAGCAGCCAGCTTACCGGGGGGACCTACGAGCAGTACTTC. This gives the protein CASSQLTGGTYEQYF. The chain recombines TRBV4-3 with TRBJ2-7; 7 bases are a match to TRBD2. The CDR3 loop spans 15 amino acids. Unmatched junction bases numbered 7, after V lost 3 bases and J lost 2 bases. From germline, CDR1 is LGHNA and CDR2 YSLEER.

J is TRBJ2-3 and V is TRBV18, with D unclear. Germline V lookup: CDR1 KGHSH, CDR2 LQKENI. The CDR3 consists of 13 residues. V was clipped by 3 bases and J by 4 bases, with 8 bases between them. The CDR3 protein is CASSPLQADTQYF. DNA of the CDR3: TGTGCCAGCTCACCCCTTCAGGCAGATACGCAGTATTTT.

This chain links TRBV6-5 with TRBJ1-4; 8 bases align to TRBD1. The CDR3 consists of 13 residues. Per the germline V gene, CDR1 is MNHEY and CDR2 is SVGAGI. V shed 11 bases and J 7 bases; nucleotides not matched to a gene: 9. The CDR3 nucleotides are TGTGCCCCCCGCCCCGGGACAGGTGAAAAACTGTTTTTT. It encodes CAPRPGTGEKLFF.

V is TRBV4-2 and J is TRBJ2-6; 11 bases are a match to TRBD1. The J segment lost 0 bases and the V segment lost 5 bases, leaving 6 bases of the junction unmatched. The germline CDR1 and CDR2 sequences are LGHNA and YNFKEQ. This CDR3 is built from 18 residues. The DNA of the CDR3 is TGTGCCAGCAGCTCCGGACAGGGGGCCACCTCTGGGGCCAACGTCCTGACTTTC. Amino acid sequence: CASSSGQGATSGANVLTF.

The chain is built from TRBV5-1 and TRBJ2-7; possible D gene TRBD1, 5 bases. V shed 7 bases and J shed 1 base, with 15 bases lying between them. The CDR3 runs 14 residues. The germline V gene encodes CDR1 SGHRS and CDR2 YFSETQ. Here the CDR3 reads CASRQTTDSYEQYF. Written as DNA, the CDR3 is TGCGCCAGCCGACAGACGACAGATTCCTACGAGCAGTACTTC.

This chain joins TRBV7-2 and TRBJ2-5; 9 positions match TRBD2. J was trimmed by 3 bases and V by 5 bases; bases with no gene match: 10. This CDR3 contains 16 residues. CDR1 and CDR2 from the germline V gene are SGHTA and FQGNSA. As DNA, the CDR3 is TGTGCCAGCAGCACGCAATCGGGACTAGCAAAAGAGACCCAGTACTTC. It translates to CASSTQSGLAKETQYF.

The chain employs TRBV7-2 and TRBJ1-1; D perhaps matches TRBD1 (5 bases). Germline CDR1 and CDR2: SGHTA and FQGNSA. Trimming removed 1 base from V and 7 bases from J, with 10 bases in between. The CDR3 is 13 residues long. The CDR3 loop reads CASSLVGQFEAFF. CDR3 nucleotides: TGTGCCAGCAGCTTAGTGGGGCAGTTTGAAGCTTTCTTT.

The CDR3 coding sequence is TGCGCCAGCAGCCCGGACAGGGGACCCTCCTATAATTCACCCCTCCACTTT. This gives the protein CASSPDRGPSYNSPLHF. The rearrangement links TRBV5-1 to TRBJ1-6, with 9 bases lining up with TRBD1. This CDR3 spans 17 amino acids. J was trimmed by 0 bases and V by 4 bases; bases with no gene match: 5. Germline V gene data show CDR1 as SGHRS and CDR2 as YFSETQ.

This chain uses TRBV6-5 with TRBJ1-3; 8 nucleotides line up with TRBD1. Germline V CDR1 and CDR2: MNHEY, SVGAGI. This CDR3 has 14 amino acids. Trimming removed 5 bases from V and 1 base from J; junction bases left unmatched: 1. The CDR3 loop reads CASSGTGSGNTIYF. Written as DNA, the CDR3 is TGTGCCAGCAGTGGGACAGGTTCTGGAAACACCATATATTTT.

The genes are TRBV6-1 and TRBJ2-3; D not certain. Trimming cost V 1 base and J 0 bases, with 8 bases left between them. The CDR3 covers 15 residues. From germline, CDR1 is MNHNS and CDR2 SASEGT. CDR3 sequence reads: CASSEVVTSTDTQYF. The CDR3 region has the DNA TGTGCCAGCAGTGAAGTTGTGACTAGCACAGATACGCAGTATTTT.

The chain uses TRBV9 and TRBJ2-1, with a possible D match to TRBD2 (7 bases). This CDR3 has 16 amino acids. CDR1 and CDR2 (germline): SGDLS, YYNGEE. Between the trimmed V and J ends, which lost 4 bases and 6 bases, there was a span of 20 bases. CDR3 nucleotides: TGTGCCAGCAGCTACGAGCGAGGGGGGGCCCTCAATGAGCAGTTCTTC. This gives the protein CASSYERGGALNEQFF. Full variable domain (rest looked up from reference TRBV9 and TRBJ2-1): DSGVTQTPKHLITATGQRVTLRCSPRSGDLSVYWYQQSLDQGLQFLIQYYNGEERAKGNILERFSAQQFPDLHSELNLSSLELGDSALYFCASSYERGGALNEQFFGPGTRLTVL.